This T cell receptor beta chain appears in the sequencing data of a study of CXCR3 chemokines and chemotherapy response in bladder cancer. Germline values: CDR1 SGHTA, CDR2 FQGNSA. This CDR3 contains 15 residues. V shed 1 base and J 0 bases; nucleotides not matched to a gene: 0. In its sample, this clonotype is large. TCRdb re-analysed the PCR reads in MiXCR, keeping a single row per CDR3 protein. The sample has roughly 1,300 distinct CDR3 sequences, under 6.5% seen once; the top ten hold around 16%. Collection took place from a patient whose treatment included neoadjuvant chemotherapy. The sequence derives from a human donor with bladder cancer that responded to neoadjuvant chemotherapy. The chain couples TRBV7-2 to TRBJ1-5; 7 bases fit TRBD1. CDR3 in amino acids: CASSLDRGSNQPQHF. CDR3 sequence (DNA): TGTGCCAGCAGCTTAGACAGGGGTAGCAATCAGCCCCAGCATTTT.